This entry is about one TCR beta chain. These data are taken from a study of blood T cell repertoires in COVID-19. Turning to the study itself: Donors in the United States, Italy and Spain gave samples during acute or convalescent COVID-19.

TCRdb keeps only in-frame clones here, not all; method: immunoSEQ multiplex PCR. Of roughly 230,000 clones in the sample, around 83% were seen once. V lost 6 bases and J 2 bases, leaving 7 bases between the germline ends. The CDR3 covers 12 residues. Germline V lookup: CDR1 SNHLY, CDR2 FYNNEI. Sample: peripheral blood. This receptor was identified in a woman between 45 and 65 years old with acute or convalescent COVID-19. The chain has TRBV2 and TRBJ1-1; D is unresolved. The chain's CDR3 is CASRASNTEAFF. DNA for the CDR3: TGTGCCAGCAGGGCCAGTAACACTGAAGCTTTCTTT.